These T cell receptor beta chains were read from a single sample in a study of PD-1 blockade in classical Hodgkin lymphoma. Measured with immunoSEQ multiplex PCR; TCRdb has only the in-frame clones, and not every one. There are 20,000 to 25,000 clones in the sample; 60% to 80% occur only once, and roughly 21% lies in the top ten. Specimen: peripheral blood mononuclear cells (PBMCs), collected before the fourth cycle of nivolumab. The receptors originated from a human donor with classical Hodgkin lymphoma. Both conserved end residues are part of each CDR3. Each record gives: CDR3 protein, CDR3 DNA, J gene, V gene, D gene, clone size. A D gene is named only where the DNA matches it firmly. The listing skips clone size in some rows; elsewhere it reads once, few, many or a size class.

CASSLGGGPGANVLTF TGTGCCAGCAGCTTGGGGGGGGGCCCTGGGGCCAACGTCCTGACTTTC TRBJ2-6 TRBV5-4 - once
CASSPRGSGSGDTQYF TGTGCCAGCAGCCCTCGCGGGAGCGGGAGTGGGGATACGCAGTATTTT TRBJ2-3 TRBV7-3 TRBD2 once
CAWATGSGNTIYF TGTGCCTGGGCGACAGGGAGTGGGAACACCATATATTTT TRBJ1-3 TRBV30 TRBD1 few
CASSGQRFGTQYF TGTGCCAGCAGTGGACAGAGATTCGGGACCCAGTACTTC TRBJ2-5 TRBV27 - -
CASKGGGVRETQYF TGTGCCAGCAAGGGAGGGGGGGTTCGGGAGACCCAGTACTTC TRBJ2-5 TRBV2 - -
CASSIQTGSGGELFF TGTGCCAGTAGTATACAAACAGGGTCGGGCGGGGAGCTGTTTTTT TRBJ2-2 TRBV19 - -
CASSLAGAKNIQYF TGTGCCAGCAGCTTAGCTGGAGCCAAAAACATTCAGTACTTC TRBJ2-4 TRBV7-9 - -
CASSIVRNTGELFF TGTGCCAGTAGTATAGTTCGCAACACCGGGGAGCTGTTTTTT TRBJ2-2 TRBV19 - -
CASSPTGLLQETQYF TGTGCCAGCAGTCCAACGGGACTATTACAAGAGACCCAGTACTTC TRBJ2-5 TRBV28 TRBD2 -
CASSLSESSYNEQFF TGTGCCAGCTCCCTCAGCGAGAGCTCCTACAATGAGCAGTTCTTC TRBJ2-1 TRBV6-1 - -
CASSSAGEQFF TGTGCCAGCAGCTCAGCAGGAGAGCAGTTCTTC TRBJ2-1 TRBV6-6 - -
CASSLTVGTEAFF TGTGCCAGCAGCCTCACCGTGGGGACTGAAGCTTTCTTT TRBJ1-1 TRBV14 - few
CASSESPASGSDEQFF TGTGCCAGCAGTGAATCGCCGGCTAGCGGGAGTGATGAGCAGTTCTTC TRBJ2-1 TRBV6-1 TRBD2 -
CASSTGGNTEAFF TGTGCCAGTAGTACCGGGGGCAACACTGAAGCTTTCTTT TRBJ1-1 TRBV19 - -
CASSLTGGRNTGELFF TGTGCCAGCAGCTTGACAGGGGGAAGAAACACCGGGGAGCTGTTTTTT TRBJ2-2 TRBV5-5 TRBD1 -
CASSLGTPNEQFF TGTGCCAGCAGTCTGGGGACGCCTAATGAGCAGTTCTTC TRBJ2-1 TRBV27 - few
CASSSTRARTYEQYF TGTGCCAGCAGCTCGACTAGGGCGAGGACCTACGAGCAGTACTTC TRBJ2-7 TRBV7-9 - -
CASGFWGVSSPLHF TGTGCTAGTGGTTTTTGGGGTGTGAGTTCACCCCTCCACTTT TRBJ1-6 TRBV12-5 - few
CSGGTDTQYF TGCAGCGGCGGCACAGATACGCAGTATTTT TRBJ2-3 TRBV29-1 - -
CASSRGQGNQPQHF TGTGCCAGCAGCAGAGGACAGGGCAATCAGCCCCAGCATTTT TRBJ1-5 TRBV5-6 TRBD1 -
CASSSKEAGALFF TGCGCCAGCAGCTCAAAGGAAGCGGGAGCACTGTTCTTC TRBJ2-1 TRBV5-1 TRBD2 few
CASSPRQGSGNTIYF TGTGCCAGCAGCCCCCGACAGGGGTCAGGAAACACCATATATTTT TRBJ1-3 TRBV5-5 TRBD1 -
CASSNRGSQETQYF TGTGCCAGCTCAAACAGGGGGTCCCAAGAGACCCAGTACTTC TRBJ2-5 TRBV18 TRBD1 -
CASSQEGAPGNIQYF TGCGCCAGCAGCCAAGAGGGCGCCCCGGGAAACATTCAGTACTTC TRBJ2-4 TRBV4-3 - -